A selection of T cell receptor beta chains follows, all from one sample in a study of cytotoxic CD8 clonotypes in ibrutinib-treated CLL. Sequenced by immunoSEQ multiplex PCR; TCRdb stores in-frame clones only, minus some. The sample lists some 300,000 clones; roughly 80% were seen once. The sample consisted of PBMCs, taken before ibrutinib treatment. These receptors were taken from a human donor with chronic lymphocytic leukemia. Both conserved end residues are part of each CDR3. D genes are given only for firm matches. Clone size is shown for a subset of rows, as once, few, many or a class of expanded clone.

. TRBD1 TRBJ2-7 TRBV7-9 TGTGCCAGCAGCTTAGCAGGGGACAGGGTCTACGAGCAGTACTTC CASSLAGDRVYEQYF
. . TRBJ2-3 TRBV29-1 TGCAGCGTCAGAGGGACGCTCACAGATACGCAGTATTTT CSVRGTLTDTQYF
. . TRBJ1-2 TRBV30 TGTGCCTGGAGTGGCGGACAGTGGAACTATGGCTACACCTTC CAWSGGQWNYGYTF
. . TRBJ1-2 TRBV25-1 TGTGCCAGCAGTGGTCCCTATGGCTACACCTTC CASSGPYGYTF
. . TRBJ2-5 TRBV5-1 TGCGCCAGCAGCTTTTTACTGGGGGAGACCCAGTACTTC CASSFLLGETQYF
. TRBD2 TRBJ2-2 TRBV10-1 TGCGCCAGCGGGGAGCGGGAGGTCGACACCGGGGAGCTGTTTTTT CASGEREVDTGELFF
. . TRBJ2-1 TRBV11-3 TGTGCCAGCAGCATAAGGGATTCCTACAATGAGCAGTTCTTC CASSIRDSYNEQFF
. . TRBJ2-7 TRBV7-9 TGTGCCAGCAGCTTACATACTACGGAGCCGTACTTC CASSLHTTEPYF
. TRBD2 TRBJ2-7 TRBV27 TGTGCCAGCAGTTTAGACGCTAGCGGGAGGGCGTATGAGCAGTACTTC CASSLDASGRAYEQYF
few . TRBJ2-4 TRBV7-9 TGTGCCAGCAGCCCCTCGGCTAGCAAAAACATTCAGTACTTC CASSPSASKNIQYF
. TRBD1 TRBJ1-2 TRBV5-4 TGTGCCAGCAGCCCGATGACAGGGGGCAACTATGGCTACACCTTC CASSPMTGGNYGYTF
once . TRBJ1-5 TRBV28 TGTGCCAGCAGTCGTACAGGGAGCAATCAGCCCCAGCATTTT CASSRTGSNQPQHF
. . TRBJ2-5 TRBV5-6 TGTGCCAGCAGCTTGGTGGTCGCAACCCAAGAGACCCAGTACTTC CASSLVVATQETQYF
. . TRBJ2-7 TRBV28 TGTGCCAGCAGTTTAAGAGTAGCGAACAACTACGAGCAGTACTTC CASSLRVANNYEQYF
. TRBD2 TRBJ2-7 TRBV11-2 TGTGCCAGCAGCTTAGTCCCCGCGGGAGGTGTGGGGGAGCAGTACTTC CASSLVPAGGVGEQYF
. TRBD1 TRBJ1-2 TRBV5-1 TGCGCCAGCAGCTTGGGGGACAGGACCGGGAGCTACACCTTC CASSLGDRTGSYTF
once . TRBJ1-5 TRBV9 TGTGCCAGCAGCGAGAACAGCAATCAGCCCCAGCATTTT CASSENSNQPQHF
. TRBD1 TRBJ2-7 TRBV30 TGTGCCTGGAGGACAGGGAGCGAGCAGTACTTC CAWRTGSEQYF
. . TRBJ1-1 TRBV5-1 TGCGCCAGCAGCTTGAGGGATCTGAACACTGAAGCTTTCTTT CASSLRDLNTEAFF
. TRBD1 TRBJ2-7 TRBV6-5 TGTGCCAGCAGCCCCGATAGTGACAGGGACTACGAGCAGTACTTC CASSPDSDRDYEQYF
. TRBD2 TRBJ2-1 TRBV7-6 TGTGCCAGCAGCTTTGGGCTAGCGGGGATTTACAATGAGCAGTTCTTC CASSFGLAGIYNEQFF
once . TRBJ1-1 TRBV28 TGTGCCAGCAGCAAACCCCTATGGTTGAACACTGAAGCTTTCTTT CASSKPLWLNTEAFF
. . TRBJ2-3 TRBV18 TGTGCCAGCTCACCACCTAGTAGCACAGATACGCAGTATTTT CASSPPSSTDTQYF
. . TRBJ2-6 TRBV2 TGTGCCAGCTTCGGACAGACCAACTCTGGGGCCAACGTCCTGACTTTC CASFGQTNSGANVLTF
. . TRBJ1-1 TRBV7-6 TGTGCCAGCAGCTTAGGTATCCTGGAGAACACTGAAGCTTTCTTT CASSLGILENTEAFF
. . TRBJ1-5 TRBV28 TGTGCCAGCGCCATGGGGACGAATAGCAATCAGCCCCAGCATTTT CASAMGTNSNQPQHF
. TRBD2 TRBJ2-1 TRBV5-4 TGTGCCAGCAGCTATGGACTAGCGGGGCCCTACAATGAGCAGTTCTTC CASSYGLAGPYNEQFF
. TRBD2 TRBJ2-2 TRBV4-3 TGCGCCAGCAGCAGACTAGCGGGAGAGGTCACCGGGGAGCTGTTTTTT CASSRLAGEVTGELFF
. . TRBJ2-6 TRBV7-8 TGTGCCAGCAGCTTATTAGCAGCCACCTCTGGGGCCAACGTCCTGACTTTC CASSLLAATSGANVLTF
. . TRBJ2-7 TRBV7-9 TGTGCCAGCAGGCAGGTGGTGGCGGGAAAGTCGAACGAGCAGTACTTC CASRQVVAGKSNEQYF
. . TRBJ2-2 TRBV19 TGTGCCAGTTGTGTTTGGGGTCGGAGCACCGGGGAGCTGTTTTTT CASCVWGRSTGELFF
few . TRBJ2-1 TRBV18 TGTGCCAGCTCACCACCGTCTAGCAGCAATGAGCAGTTCTTC CASSPPSSSNEQFF
. . TRBJ2-3 TRBV13 TGTGCCAGCATCCCCCCGAGACAGGAGAACACAGATACGCAGTATTTT CASIPPRQENTDTQYF
. . TRBJ2-7 TRBV21-1 TGTGCCAGCAGCAAAGTTGGGGGGACTAGGGCCTACGAGCAGTACTTC CASSKVGGTRAYEQYF
once . TRBJ2-7 TRBV25-1 TGTGCCAGCACTAAGGGAACGAGAACCTACGAGCAGTACTTC CASTKGTRTYEQYF
. . TRBJ2-1 TRBV4-1 TGCGCCAGCAGCCAAGATGGGTCCGGCCGTGAGCAGTTCTTC CASSQDGSGREQFF
once . TRBJ2-4 TRBV5-5 TGTGCCAGCAGCTACACGGCGGGACTAGCCAAAAACATTCAGTACTTC CASSYTAGLAKNIQYF
. . TRBJ2-7 TRBV6-5 TGTGCCAGCAGAACTAGAATGGGCGAGCAGTACTTC CASRTRMGEQYF
once . TRBJ2-1 TRBV5-1 TGCGCCAGCAGCTCCACTAGCAGATCCTACAATGAGCAGTTCTTC CASSSTSRSYNEQFF
. . TRBJ2-7 TRBV4-2 TGTGCCAGCAGCCAAGATTCTCAAATCTACGAGCAGTACTTC CASSQDSQIYEQYF
. . TRBJ1-1 TRBV7-9 TGTGCCAGCAGCCCCCGGTGGAGGACTGAAGCTTTCTTT CASSPRWRTEAFF
. TRBD2 TRBJ2-5 TRBV7-8 TGTGCCAGCAGCAAAGGACTAGCGGGACGCCAAGAGACCCAGTACTTC CASSKGLAGRQETQYF
. TRBD1 TRBJ1-3 TRBV2 TGTGCCAGCAGCCCGGGACAGGGACAAAACACCATATATTTT CASSPGQGQNTIYF
. . TRBJ2-3 TRBV21-1 TGTGCCAGCAGCCCGGGACTAGCCTCAGATACGCAGTATTTT CASSPGLASDTQYF
. . TRBJ1-1 TRBV6-6 TGTGCCAGCAGTTCAGTGACATCAATGAACACTGAAGCTTTCTTT CASSSVTSMNTEAFF
. . TRBJ1-2 TRBV28 TGTGCCAGCAGAATGACGGACAGCACGGTAGGCTTTTATGGCTACACCTTC CASRMTDSTVGFYGYTF
. TRBD1 TRBJ1-3 TRBV30 TGTGCCTGCGGACAGGGAGCCATCTCTGGAAACACCATATATTTT CACGQGAISGNTIYF
. . TRBJ2-1 TRBV30 TGTGCCTGGAGTATAAGGAGGCAATACGGGGACAACAATGAGCAGTTCTTC CAWSIRRQYGDNNEQFF
. TRBD2 TRBJ2-7 TRBV11-2 TGTGCCAGCAGCACAGCGCCAGCGGGAGGGCCGGGCGAGCAGTACTTC CASSTAPAGGPGEQYF
. TRBD2 TRBJ2-3 TRBV7-3 TGTGCCAGCAGCGCCGGGACTAGTCGGGCAGATACGCAGTATTTT CASSAGTSRADTQYF
. . TRBJ2-2 TRBV29-1 TGCAGCGTTCAGGCTCGACATACGAACACCGGGGAGCTGTTTTTT CSVQARHTNTGELFF
. . TRBJ1-1 TRBV4-2 TGTGCCAGCAGCCAAGAAAGAGAGGCACCGGGGGCTTTCTTT CASSQEREAPGAFF
. TRBD2 TRBJ2-7 TRBV2 TGTGCCAGCAGGGAATTTAGCGGGAGTTCCTACGAGCAGTACTTC CASREFSGSSYEQYF
. . TRBJ2-1 TRBV10-2 TGCGCCAGCAGTGTCGGTAGGGGGAAGTACAATGAGCAGTTCTTC CASSVGRGKYNEQFF
. . TRBJ1-1 TRBV11-1 TGTGCCAGCAGTCGTAGATTGGGGAACACTGAAGCTTTCTTT CASSRRLGNTEAFF
. TRBD2 TRBJ2-3 TRBV7-6 TGTGCCAGCAGCTTTAGCGGGGCAGGGCCAGATACGCAGTATTTT CASSFSGAGPDTQYF